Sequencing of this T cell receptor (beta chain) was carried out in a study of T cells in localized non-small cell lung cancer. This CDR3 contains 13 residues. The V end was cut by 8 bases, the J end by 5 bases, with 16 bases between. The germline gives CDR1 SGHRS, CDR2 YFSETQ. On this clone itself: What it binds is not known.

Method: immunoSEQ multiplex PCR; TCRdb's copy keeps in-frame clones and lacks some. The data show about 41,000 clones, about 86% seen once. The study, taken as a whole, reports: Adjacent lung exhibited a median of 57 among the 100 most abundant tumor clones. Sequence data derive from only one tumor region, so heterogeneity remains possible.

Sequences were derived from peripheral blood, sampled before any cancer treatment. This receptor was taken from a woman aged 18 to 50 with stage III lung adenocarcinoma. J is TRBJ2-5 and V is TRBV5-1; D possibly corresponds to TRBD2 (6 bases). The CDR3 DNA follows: TGCGCCAGTTTCTGGGAGGCTGGTGAGACCCAGTACTTC. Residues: CASFWEAGETQYF. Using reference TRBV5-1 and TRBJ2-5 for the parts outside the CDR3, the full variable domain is KAGVTQTPRYLIKTRGQQVTLSCSPISGHRSVSWYQQTPGQGLQFLFEYFSETQRNKGNFPGRFSGRQFSNSRSEMNVSTLELGDSALYLCASFWEAGETQYFGPGTRLLVL.